The next 32 T cell receptor beta chains were all read from a single sample in a study of blood T cell repertoires in COVID-19. Here immunoSEQ multiplex PCR was the method, and the copy in TCRdb shows in-frame clones only, minus some. The table records about 370,000 clones, roughly 90% of them present only once. The material sequenced was PBMCs or T cells enriched from blood (not recorded which). These receptors were obtained from a woman under 40 who had recovered from COVID-19.

The chain has TRBV5-1 and TRBJ2-3, with 9 bases that match TRBD2. With V trimmed by 3 bases and J by 1 base, 3 bases remained unmatched. Germline CDR1 reads SGHRS; CDR2 reads YFSETQ. This CDR3 contains 15 residues. The DNA for the CDR3 is TGCGCCAGCAGCTCGGGACTAGCCCGCACAGATACGCAGTATTTT. It codes for CASSSGLARTDTQYF.

This clone was seen only once. The V and J genes are TRBV12-3 or TRBV12-4 and TRBJ2-7; D uncertain. V dropped 5 bases and J dropped 2 bases, with 4 bases sitting between them. This CDR3 spans 11 amino acids. The CDR3 loop is CASSAAYEQYF. The CDR3 coding sequence is TGTGCCAGCAGTGCAGCCTACGAGCAGTACTTC.

This rearrangement joins TRBV28 to TRBJ1-4; D unclear. Trimming shortened V by 3 bases and J by 7 bases, and 18 bases separated the two germline ends. Germline CDR1 is MDHEN and CDR2 is SYDVKM. CDR3 length equals 16 residues. The chain's CDR3 is CASSLPRIKSGEKLFF. DNA for the CDR3: TGTGCCAGCAGTTTGCCTAGAATTAAATCGGGTGAAAAACTGTTTTTT.

The DNA of the CDR3 is TGTGCCAGCAGCTACCTTGCGGGGAATGAGCAGTTCTTC. It specifies CASSYLAGNEQFF. This sequence joins TRBV3-1 (or the pseudogene TRBV3-2) and TRBJ2-1; weak D call: TRBD2 (6 bases). The germline V and J ends were trimmed by 5 bases and 7 bases, with 12 bases remaining between them. This CDR3 contains 13 residues. Per the germline V gene, CDR1 is LGHDT and CDR2 is YNNKEL (reference sequence).

The chain is built from TRBV7-2 and TRBJ1-5, with 7 bases identical to TRBD1. There are 15 residues in the CDR3. The junction had 9 bases not matched to a gene; V was cut back by 4 bases and J by 6 bases. Looked up from germline, CDR1 is SGHTA and CDR2 is FQGNSA. CDR3 DNA sequence: TGTGCCAGCAGCTCTCAGACAGGGTCGGCTCAGCCCCAGCATTTT. Translation gives CASSSQTGSAQPQHF.

V gene TRBV12-5 combines with J gene TRBJ2-5, with TRBD2 matching 8 bases. The CDR3 is 18 amino acids. Germline values: CDR1 LGHNT, CDR2 FRNRAP. Trimming took 4 bases from V and 1 from J; bases not matched to a gene: 14. The CDR3 region is CASGSPPLERGFQETQYF. In nucleotides, the CDR3 is TGTGCTAGTGGTTCCCCACCGTTAGAGCGGGGGTTCCAAGAGACCCAGTACTTC. Using reference TRBV12-5 and TRBJ2-5 for the parts outside the CDR3, the full variable domain is DARVTQTPRHKVTEMGQEVTMRCQPILGHNTVFWYRQTMMQGLELLAYFRNRAPLDDSGMPKDRFSAEMPDATLATLKIQPSEPRDSAVYFCASGSPPLERGFQETQYFGPGTRLLVL.

The chain has TRBV9 and TRBJ1-2, with TRBD1 matching 7 bases. Germline lookup yields CDR1 SGDLS and CDR2 YYNGEE. The CDR3 has 15 residues. V was pared by 0 bases and J by 4 bases, with 6 bases of the junction left unmatched. The CDR3 DNA follows: TGTGCCAGCAGCGTAGGGCGGGGACAGATCTATGGCTACACCTTC. Residues: CASSVGRGQIYGYTF.

The genes are TRBV27 and TRBJ2-5, with 8 bases fitting TRBD2. This CDR3 contains 13 residues. Germline V lookup: CDR1 MNHEY, CDR2 SMNVEV (reference sequence). V gave up 6 bases and J gave up 5 bases; unmatched junction bases: 5. The CDR3 is CASSPRGGETQYF. The CDR3 DNA reads as TGTGCCAGCAGCCCCCGGGGGGGGGAGACCCAGTACTTC.

V gene TRBV25-1 combines with J gene TRBJ1-2; D unresolved. CDR1 is MGHDK, CDR2 SYGVNS, per germline. Trimming removed 6 bases from V and 1 base from J, with 9 bases in between. The CDR3 contains 13 residues. The CDR3 here is CASRAEINYGYTF. The CDR3 DNA follows: TGTGCCAGCAGGGCTGAAATTAACTATGGCTACACCTTC.

The table lists this clone with a count of one. V is TRBV6-2 or TRBV6-3 and J is TRBJ1-1, with TRBD1 as a possible D gene (6 bases). Germline V gene data show CDR1 as MNHEY and CDR2 as SVGEGT. V shed 0 bases and J shed 1 base, with 12 bases lying between them. This CDR3 spans 16 amino acids. CDR3 sequence: CASSYSTGGTNTEAFF. CDR3 nucleotides: TGTGCCAGCAGTTACTCGACAGGAGGCACGAACACTGAAGCTTTCTTT.

This sequence joins TRBV14 and TRBJ1-5; 9 bases map to TRBD1. Germline loops: CDR1 SGHDN, CDR2 FVKESK. The CDR3 length is 13 residues. The ends lost 4 bases at V and 8 bases at J; junction bases unmatched: 3. The CDR3 sequence: CASSRRTGEPQHF. The CDR3 DNA reads as TGTGCCAGCAGCCGCAGGACAGGGGAGCCCCAGCATTTT.

CDR3 amino acids: CASSQDSYSRDKGLWDYGYTF. The CDR3 nucleotides read TGTGCCAGCAGCCAAGACTCTTATTCCCGGGACAAGGGCCTTTGGGACTATGGCTACACCTTC. The chain recombines TRBV14 with TRBJ1-2, with D maybe TRBD1 (6 bases). Germline CDR1 and CDR2: SGHDN and FVKESK. The ends were cut back, 0 bases at V and 3 bases at J, with 29 bases in the middle. The CDR3 length is 21 residues.

The gene calls are TRBV30 and TRBJ1-5, with D possibly matching TRBD1 (5 bases). The germline gives CDR1 GTSNPN, CDR2 SVGIG (reference sequence). V was trimmed by 3 bases and J by 3 bases, leaving 12 bases between them. The CDR3 runs 14 residues. The CDR3 sequence: CAWRATGDNQPQHF. The DNA of the CDR3 is TGTGCCTGGAGAGCTACAGGAGACAATCAGCCCCAGCATTTT.

This chain joins TRBV27 and TRBJ2-1; tentatively, D is TRBD1 (5 bases). Germline loops: CDR1 MNHEY, CDR2 SMNVEV (reference sequence). This CDR3 is built from 12 residues. V gave up 8 bases and J gave up 8 bases, with 13 bases separating them. CDR3 protein: CASHSGRDEQFF. The DNA for the CDR3 is TGTGCCAGCCATTCAGGGCGCGATGAGCAGTTCTTC.

Here the CDR3 reads CAWSVVRGGNTIYF. The DNA of the CDR3 is TGTGCCTGGAGTGTAGTCAGGGGTGGAAACACCATATATTTT. The V call is TRBV30, the J call TRBJ1-3; D possibly corresponds to TRBD1 (6 bases). The CDR3 length is 14 residues. The V gene lost 0 bases and the J gene lost 3 bases, with 9 bases spanning the gap. Germline loops: CDR1 GTSNPN, CDR2 SVGIG (reference sequence).

The chain links TRBV5-1 to TRBJ1-3; D remains unclear. Trimming took off 6 bases at V and 0 bases at J, with 10 bases between the two ends. Germline V gives CDR1 SGHRS, CDR2 YFSETQ. CDR3 length: 14 residues. The CDR3 nucleotides are TGCGCCAGCAAGGTGGGGAGCTCTGGAAACACCATATATTTT. Translated, it gives CASKVGSSGNTIYF.

V is TRBV10-3 and J is TRBJ2-4; the D gene is possibly TRBD1 (6 bases). The CDR3 loop spans 13 amino acids. V was pared by 10 bases and J by 6 bases, with 16 bases between. Germline CDR1 ENHRY, CDR2 SYGVKD. DNA for the CDR3: TGTGCCACTAGGACAGAGCTATTAAACATTCAGTACTTC. Translating it yields CATRTELLNIQYF.

The gene calls are TRBV7-2 and TRBJ2-5; 7 nucleotides agree with TRBD2. The CDR3 consists of 17 residues. Unmatched junction bases numbered 11, after V lost 1 base and J lost 3 bases. Germline V gene lookup returns CDR1 SGHTA and CDR2 FQGNSA. The CDR3 reads CASSLVSWGLLEETQYF. In DNA form, the CDR3 reads TGTGCCAGCAGCTTAGTATCATGGGGACTACTTGAAGAGACCCAGTACTTC.

The J gene is TRBJ1-1, the V gene TRBV10-3; 10 bases align to TRBD1. There are 13 residues in the CDR3. The V gene's germline CDR1 is ENHRY and CDR2 SYGVKD. Unmatched junction bases numbered 5, after V lost 6 bases and J lost 7 bases. As DNA, the CDR3 is TGTGCCATCAGCCCGGGACAGGGGATTGAAGCTTTCTTT. It encodes CAISPGQGIEAFF.

The sample holds one count of this clone. The chain carries TRBV7-8 and TRBJ2-2; D is unclear. Germline V gene data show CDR1 as SGHVS and CDR2 as FQNEAQ. This CDR3 is 15 amino acids long. The V and J ends lost 1 base and 1 base respectively, with 7 bases between them. CDR3 protein: CASSLESGNTGELFF. CDR3 nucleotides: TGTGCCAGCAGCTTAGAGTCCGGGAACACCGGGGAGCTGTTTTTT. Full variable domain (outside the CDR3, taken from reference TRBV7-8 and TRBJ2-2): GAGVSQSPRYKVAKRGQDVALRCDPISGHVSLFWYQQALGQGPEFLTYFQNEAQLDKSGLPSDRFFAERPEGSVSTLKIQRTQQEDSAVYLCASSLESGNTGELFFGEGSRLTVL.

The rearrangement joins TRBV28 to TRBJ2-2; TRBD1 might be the D (5 bases). The germline V and J ends were trimmed by 5 bases and 5 bases, with 9 bases remaining between them. Per germline, CDR1 MDHEN and CDR2 SYDVKM. CDR3 length: 13 residues. The CDR3 loop is CASSRQRTGELFF. CDR3 bases: TGTGCCAGCAGTAGACAGAGGACCGGGGAGCTGTTTTTT.

The CDR3 reads CASIGADTQYF. The CDR3 DNA follows: TGTGCCAGCATAGGAGCAGATACGCAGTATTTT. This sequence joins TRBV2 and TRBJ2-3; no clear D. The V and J ends lost 7 bases and 4 bases respectively, with 6 bases between them. The CDR3 covers 11 residues. The germline V gene has CDR1 SNHLY and CDR2 FYNNEI. The variable domain in full, with the rest retrieved from reference TRBV2 and TRBJ2-3, is EPEVTQTPSHQVTQMGQEVILRCVPISNHLYFYWYRQILGQKVEFLVSFYNNEISEKSEIFDDQFSVERPDGSNFTLKIRSTKLEDSAMYFCASIGADTQYFGPGTRLTVL.

The genes are TRBV9 and TRBJ1-6; D is uncertain. CDR1 and CDR2 (germline): SGDLS, YYNGEE. The CDR3 extends over 15 amino acids. V was trimmed by 3 bases and J by 9 bases, leaving 16 bases between them. The CDR3 DNA is TGTGCCAGCAGCGCCAAGCTGACGGCGGCTTCACCCCTCCACTTT. It encodes CASSAKLTAASPLHF.

J is TRBJ2-7 and V is TRBV6-5, with D perhaps matching TRBD2 (6 bases). Germline CDR1 is MNHEY and CDR2 is SVGAGI. The CDR3 is 12 amino acids. The V gene lost 4 bases and the J gene lost 6 bases, with 10 bases spanning the gap. CDR3 nucleotide sequence: TGTGCCAGCAGTTCCGGAGCGGGCGAGCAGTACTTC. As protein: CASSSGAGEQYF.

The gene calls are TRBV10-3 and TRBJ1-1; the match to TRBD1 covers 7 bases. After removal of 3 bases from V and 3 bases from J, the junction contained 4 bases not matched to a gene. The CDR3 is 14 residues long. CDR1 is ENHRY, CDR2 SYGVKD, per germline. The CDR3 nucleotides read TGTGCCATCAGTGATAGGCAGGGGGACACTGAAGCTTTCTTT. It yields the protein CAISDRQGDTEAFF.

The chain has TRBV10-3 and TRBJ1-3; no firm D call. Trimming shortened V by 9 bases and J by 0 bases, and 21 bases separated the two germline ends. CDR3 length: 17 amino acids. The germline CDR1 and CDR2 sequences are ENHRY and SYGVKD. CDR3 protein: CAILTRGPEHSGNTIYF. The CDR3 DNA reads as TGTGCCATATTGACCCGAGGGCCAGAACACTCTGGAAACACCATATATTTT.

This sequence joins TRBV18 and TRBJ1-6; 7 positions agree with TRBD1. V lost 3 bases, J lost 10 bases, and 6 bases stayed unmatched. Germline V gene data show CDR1 as KGHSH and CDR2 as LQKENI. The CDR3 covers 14 residues. The CDR3 DNA sequence: TGTGCCAGCTCACCGCGTCAGGGGGACTCACCCCTCCACTTT. Its protein product is CASSPRQGDSPLHF.

This clone was seen once. The chain joins TRBV7-9 to TRBJ1-6; unclear D gene. Trimming shortened V by 1 base and J by 7 bases, and 8 bases separated the two germline ends. The germline V gene has CDR1 SEHNR and CDR2 FQNEAQ (reference sequence). CDR3 length: 14 residues. CDR3 nucleotides: TGTGCCAGCAGCTTAGACAGAAGGAATTCACCCCTCCACTTT. Encoded protein: CASSLDRRNSPLHF.

This chain uses TRBV2 with TRBJ1-2; TRBD1 might be the D (5 bases). The CDR3 consists of 15 residues. Trimming pared 8 bases from V and 6 bases from J, leaving 22 bases between. Germline assignment: CDR1 SNHLY and CDR2 FYNNEI. CDR3 residues: CASAVERGEGNGYTF. In DNA form, the CDR3 reads TGTGCCAGCGCAGTGGAGCGAGGGGAGGGGAATGGCTACACCTTC. Supplemented by reference TRBV2 and TRBJ1-2, the full variable domain reads EPEVTQTPSHQVTQMGQEVILRCVPISNHLYFYWYRQILGQKVEFLVSFYNNEISEKSEIFDDQFSVERPDGSNFTLKIRSTKLEDSAMYFCASAVERGEGNGYTFGSGTRLTVV.

The rearrangement uses TRBV7-3 and TRBJ1-1; D is uncertain. Trimming cost V 6 bases and J 5 bases, with 13 bases left between them. Germline V CDR1 and CDR2: SGHTA, FQGTGA. The CDR3 sequence is 13 residues long. CDR3 sequence (DNA): TGTGCCAGCAGGCGGGCCTTTGGAACTGAAGCTTTCTTT. It specifies CASRRAFGTEAFF.

The chain employs TRBV3-1 (or the pseudogene TRBV3-2) and TRBJ2-5; tentative D call: TRBD2 (5 bases). The V gene's germline CDR1 is LGHDT and CDR2 YNNKEL (reference sequence). The V end was cut by 0 bases, the J end by 9 bases, with 14 bases between. This CDR3 spans 14 amino acids. CDR3 residues: CASSQEGGRGSQYF. The CDR3, as DNA: TGTGCCAGCAGCCAAGAAGGAGGCCGAGGGTCCCAGTACTTC.

This clone was counted only a few times. The CDR3 DNA reads TGTGCCAGCAGAGGACAGCTCTGGGAGCAGTACTTC. Its translation is CASRGQLWEQYF. This chain uses TRBV28 with TRBJ2-7; possibly TRBD1 for D (6 bases). V was trimmed by 6 bases and J by 7 bases, leaving 13 bases between them. Germline V gives CDR1 MDHEN, CDR2 SYDVKM. CDR3 size: 12 residues. Variable domain in full (rest from reference TRBV28 and TRBJ2-7): DVKVTQSSRYLVKRTGEKVFLECVQDMDHENMFWYRQDPGLGLRLIYFSYDVKMKEKGDIPEGYSVSREKKERFSLILESASTNQTSMYLCASRGQLWEQYFGPGTRLTVT.